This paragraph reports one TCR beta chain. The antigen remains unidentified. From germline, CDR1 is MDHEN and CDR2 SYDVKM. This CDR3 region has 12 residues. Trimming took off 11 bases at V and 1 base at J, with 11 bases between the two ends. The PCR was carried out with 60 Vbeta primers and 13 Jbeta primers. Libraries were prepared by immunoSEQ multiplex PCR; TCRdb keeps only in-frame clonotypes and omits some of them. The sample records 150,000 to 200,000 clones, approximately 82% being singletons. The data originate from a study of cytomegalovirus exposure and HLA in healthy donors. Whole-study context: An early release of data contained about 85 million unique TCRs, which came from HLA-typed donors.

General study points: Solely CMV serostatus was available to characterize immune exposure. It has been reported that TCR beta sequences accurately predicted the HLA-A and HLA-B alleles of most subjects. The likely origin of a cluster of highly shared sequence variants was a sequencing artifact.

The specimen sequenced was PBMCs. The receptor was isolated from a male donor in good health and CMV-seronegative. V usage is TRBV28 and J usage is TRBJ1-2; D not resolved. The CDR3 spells CAGYGGNYGYTF. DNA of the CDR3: TGTGCCGGCTACGGCGGTAACTATGGCTACACCTTC.